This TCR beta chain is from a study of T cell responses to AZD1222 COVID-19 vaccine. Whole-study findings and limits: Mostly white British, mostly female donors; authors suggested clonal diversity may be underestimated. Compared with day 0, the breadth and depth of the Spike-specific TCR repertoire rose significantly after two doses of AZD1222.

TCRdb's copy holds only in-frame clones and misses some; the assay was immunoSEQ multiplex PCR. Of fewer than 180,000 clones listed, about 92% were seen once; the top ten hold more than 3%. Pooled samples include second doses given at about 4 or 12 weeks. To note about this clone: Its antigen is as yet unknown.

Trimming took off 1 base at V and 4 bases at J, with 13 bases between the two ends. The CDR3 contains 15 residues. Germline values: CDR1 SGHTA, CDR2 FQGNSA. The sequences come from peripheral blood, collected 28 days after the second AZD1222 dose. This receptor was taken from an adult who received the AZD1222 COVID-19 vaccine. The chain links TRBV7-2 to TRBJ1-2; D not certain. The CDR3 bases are TGTGCCAGCAGCTTAGTTGGAGGCAGTCGCTATGGCTACACCTTC. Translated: CASSLVGGSRYGYTF.